The T cell receptor beta chain described here comes from a study of shared clonotypes between healthy human individuals. Clones were read by immunoSEQ multiplex PCR, and TCRdb kept only the in-frame ones, dropping some. Of about 2.3 million clones listed, approximately 95% are singletons. This clone was observed a few times. The CDR3 consists of 13 residues. Germline V gene lookup returns CDR1 SEHNR and CDR2 FQNEAQ (reference sequence). V lost 8 bases and J 8 bases, leaving 15 bases between the germline ends. The sequence was obtained from a man aged 18-30 years in good health. Some clones in this sample may be carry-over from other donors' samples. The V and J genes are TRBV7-9 and TRBJ1-4, with no clear D. Specimen: naive CD4+ T cells from PBMCs. Subset indicated: CD45RA+ positively selected. In DNA form, the CDR3 reads TGTGCCAGCTCCCGGAGGCCGGGGGAAAAACTGTTTTTT. This gives the protein CASSRRPGEKLFF.